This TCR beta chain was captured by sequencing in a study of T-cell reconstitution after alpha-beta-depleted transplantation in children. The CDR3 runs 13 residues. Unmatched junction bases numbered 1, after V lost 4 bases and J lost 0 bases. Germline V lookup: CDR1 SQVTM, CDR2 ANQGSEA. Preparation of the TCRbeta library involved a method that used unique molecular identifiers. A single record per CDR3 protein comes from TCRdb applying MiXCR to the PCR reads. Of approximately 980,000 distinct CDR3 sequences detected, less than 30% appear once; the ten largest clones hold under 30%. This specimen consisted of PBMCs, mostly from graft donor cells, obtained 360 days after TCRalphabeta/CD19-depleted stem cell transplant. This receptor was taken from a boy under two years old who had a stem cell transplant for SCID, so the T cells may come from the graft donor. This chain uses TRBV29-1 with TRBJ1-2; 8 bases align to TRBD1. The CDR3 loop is CSVAGGSNYGYTF. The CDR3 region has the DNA TGCAGCGTTGCAGGGGGCTCTAACTATGGCTACACCTTC.